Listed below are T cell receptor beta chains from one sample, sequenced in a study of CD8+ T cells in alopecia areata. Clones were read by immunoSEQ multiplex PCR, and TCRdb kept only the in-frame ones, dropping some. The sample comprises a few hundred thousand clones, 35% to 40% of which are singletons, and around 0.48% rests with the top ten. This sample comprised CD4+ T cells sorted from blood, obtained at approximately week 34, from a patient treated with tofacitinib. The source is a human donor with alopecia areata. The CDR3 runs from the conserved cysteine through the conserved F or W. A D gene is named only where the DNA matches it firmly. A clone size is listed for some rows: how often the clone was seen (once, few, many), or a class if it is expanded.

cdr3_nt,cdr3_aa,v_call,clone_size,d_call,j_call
TGTGCCAGCAGAGAACCGATCACGTCCACTGAAGCTTTCTTT,CASREPITSTEAFF,TRBV2,NA,NA,TRBJ1-1
TGCGCCAGCAGCTCCGGAGGACAGGCCTTTGAAGCTTTCTTT,CASSSGGQAFEAFF,TRBV5-1,once,TRBD1,TRBJ1-1
TGTGCCAGCAGCTTTGTGGGACAGATATACAATGAGCAGTTCTTC,CASSFVGQIYNEQFF,TRBV7-3,few,TRBD1,TRBJ2-1
TGTGCCAGCAGCGTGACAGGGGATGGGGCGAGTGGCTACACCTTC,CASSVTGDGASGYTF,TRBV9,once,TRBD1,TRBJ1-2
TGTGCCAGCAGCCCGAGGGGACGCGACAATGAGCAGTTCTTC,CASSPRGRDNEQFF,TRBV7-6,once,NA,TRBJ2-1
TGTGCCTGGAGTGGGCAGGGTGGGTCCTACGAGCAGTACTTC,CAWSGQGGSYEQYF,TRBV30,NA,NA,TRBJ2-7
TGTGCCAGCAGCTCCTACATACACAATGAGCAGTTCTTC,CASSSYIHNEQFF,TRBV7-2,NA,NA,TRBJ2-1
TGCGCCAGCAGCTTGGACAGGGTAACTGAAGCTTTCTTT,CASSLDRVTEAFF,TRBV5-1,NA,NA,TRBJ1-1
TGTGCCAGCAGCCGGACAGGGCAAGAGACCCAGTACTTC,CASSRTGQETQYF,TRBV7-3,NA,TRBD1,TRBJ2-5
TGTGCCAGCAGCTCCCCTGCTTTACGAATAGAAGCTTTCTTT,CASSSPALRIEAFF,TRBV7-9,NA,NA,TRBJ1-1
TGTGCCAGCAGTTTATCACAAGGGTCAGGGGAGCAGTACTTC,CASSLSQGSGEQYF,TRBV27,once,NA,TRBJ2-7
TGTGCCAGCAGCCCCCAGGGGATACACAATCAGCCCCAGCATTTT,CASSPQGIHNQPQHF,TRBV2,NA,NA,TRBJ1-5
TGTGCCAGCTCACCGCAGGAAGGGGGCCAGCCCCAGCATTTT,CASSPQEGGQPQHF,TRBV18,NA,TRBD1,TRBJ1-5
TGTGCCAGCTCACCACTCGAGGACCAAGAGACCCAGTACTTC,CASSPLEDQETQYF,TRBV18,few,NA,TRBJ2-5
TGTGCCAGCAGCACGTGGACAGGGTATGGCTACACCTTC,CASSTWTGYGYTF,TRBV7-2,NA,TRBD1,TRBJ1-2
TGCAGCGTCGGGGACATCGGATCCTACGAGCAGTACTTC,CSVGDIGSYEQYF,TRBV29-1,NA,NA,TRBJ2-7
TGCGCCAGCAGCGAACGACAAGGGGCCGTCTCTGGGGCCAACGTCCTGACTTTC,CASSERQGAVSGANVLTF,TRBV5-1,few,NA,TRBJ2-6
TGTGCCAGCAGCCGGGCTGGAGCCTACAATGAGCAGTTCTTC,CASSRAGAYNEQFF,TRBV11-2,many,NA,TRBJ2-1
TGTGCCAGCAGCGTGGAGACAGGGACTGAAGCTTTCTTT,CASSVETGTEAFF,TRBV9,NA,TRBD1,TRBJ1-1
TGTGCCAGCAGCTTAGGTAACAGGGTAAAGACTGAAGCTTTCTTT,CASSLGNRVKTEAFF,TRBV7-9,many,NA,TRBJ1-1
TGTGCCAGCAGTTTAGGGGCCAAGGGGCCGGCCGGGGAGCTGTTTTTT,CASSLGAKGPAGELFF,TRBV27,few,NA,TRBJ2-2
TGTGCCAGCAGCAATGGAGGCTACACCTTC,CASSNGGYTF,TRBV7-9,NA,NA,TRBJ1-2
TGCAGCGTTGTCGGGAGGCTAGCAGATACGCAGTATTTT,CSVVGRLADTQYF,TRBV29-1,few,TRBD2,TRBJ2-3
TGTGCCAGCTCCGTGACTAGCGGGGGACGCTACGAGCAGTACTTC,CASSVTSGGRYEQYF,TRBV18,NA,TRBD2,TRBJ2-7
TGTGCCAGCAGCGTAGGAAGTTTGTACAATGAGCAGTTCTTC,CASSVGSLYNEQFF,TRBV9,once,NA,TRBJ2-1
TGTGCCTGGAGTGAGGGGGGAGCTTCCTACGAGCAGTACTTC,CAWSEGGASYEQYF,TRBV30,few,NA,TRBJ2-7
TGTGCCAGCAGCTCAACAGGTTTAGAGACCCAGTACTTC,CASSSTGLETQYF,TRBV7-7,NA,NA,TRBJ2-5